These T cell receptor beta chains were read from a single sample in a study of metastatic and nonmetastatic thyroid tumors. TCRdb re-called clones via MiXCR from the PCR reads. The sample yields roughly 22,000 clones, 30% to 40% seen once. The specimen sequenced was blood. The receptors derive from a male donor with papillary thyroid cancer or a benign thyroid nodule (not recorded which). Some clones in this sample may be carry-over from other donors' samples. Each CDR3 is given with its conserved first and last residue. D genes are given only for firm matches. Size tells how often a clone was seen (once, few, many) or the class of an expanded clone, and some rows leave it out.

>TRBV4-1|.|TRBJ2-3|.
CASSLARDTQYF
TGCGCCAGCAGCCTCGCGAGGGATACGCAGTATTTT
>TRBV5-1|.|TRBJ2-6|many
CASSLGQMNVLTF
TGCGCCAGCAGCTTGGGACAAATGAACGTCCTGACTTTC
>TRBV11-3|TRBD1|TRBJ2-7|.
CAISLGQGRSYEQYF
TGTGCCATCAGCCTCGGACAGGGGCGATCCTACGAGCAGTACTTC
>TRBV6-2/TRBV6-3|.|TRBJ2-2|many
CASSYAPNTGELFF
TGTGCCAGCAGTTATGCCCCGAACACCGGGGAGCTGTTTTTT
>TRBV12-3/TRBV12-4|.|TRBJ2-5|.
CASSSPGHQETQYF
TGTGCCAGCAGTTCACCAGGCCACCAAGAGACCCAGTACTTC
>TRBV20-1|.|TRBJ1-3|.
CSARGPRETLPSYF
TGCAGTGCTAGAGGGCCCAGGGAGACCCTACCCTCATATTTT
>TRBV5-1|.|TRBJ2-2|medium-sized
CASSFSLGANTGELFF
TGCGCCAGCAGCTTTTCTCTCGGGGCGAACACCGGGGAGCTGTTTTTT
>TRBV4-3|TRBD2|TRBJ2-7|.
CASSPRASGIYEQYF
TGCGCCAGCAGCCCCCGGGCTAGCGGGATCTACGAGCAGTACTTC
>TRBV3-1|TRBD1|TRBJ2-2|many
CASGETGDTGELFF
TGTGCCAGCGGAGAGACAGGGGACACCGGGGAGCTGTTTTTT
>TRBV5-1|TRBD1|TRBJ2-7|.
CASSLAGTGVYEQYF
TGCGCCAGCAGCTTGGCCGGGACAGGGGTCTACGAGCAGTACTTC
>TRBV3-1|.|TRBJ2-7|many
CASSQEVGSIYEQYF
TGTGCCAGCAGCCAAGAGGTTGGCAGTATCTACGAGCAGTACTTC
>TRBV6-5|.|TRBJ2-5|few
CASRSGDQETQYF
TGTGCCAGCAGGTCGGGGGACCAAGAGACCCAGTACTTC
>TRBV12-3/TRBV12-4|.|TRBJ1-1|.
CASRRGLNTEAFF
TGTGCCAGCAGGCGGGGCCTGAACACTGAAGCTTTCTTT
>TRBV6-1|.|TRBJ2-7|few
CASSEGAGSYSEQYF
TGTGCCAGCAGTGAAGGTGCAGGATCTTATTCTGAGCAGTACTTC
>TRBV3-1|.|TRBJ2-1|.
CASRSLASASNEQFF
TGTGCCAGCAGGTCCCTAGCATCCGCCAGCAATGAGCAGTTCTTC
>TRBV19|.|TRBJ1-5|.
CASSLQGLQNQPQHF
TGTGCCAGTAGCCTCCAGGGGCTCCAGAATCAGCCCCAGCATTTT
>TRBV20-1|TRBD2|TRBJ2-7|.
CSASGAGGPREQYF
TGCAGTGCTAGTGGGGCGGGAGGGCCCCGCGAGCAGTACTTC
>TRBV11-3|.|TRBJ2-7|.
CASSSRFTGSYEQYF
TGTGCCAGCAGCTCCCGATTTACGGGCTCCTACGAGCAGTACTTC
>TRBV6-5|.|TRBJ1-2|few
CASSYSSSNYGYTF
TGTGCCAGCAGTTACTCGTCCTCTAACTATGGCTACACCTTC
>TRBV20-1|.|TRBJ2-3|once
CSADDTGGVSDTQYF
TGCAGTGCCGACGACACAGGTGGGGTTTCAGATACGCAGTATTTT